This TCR beta chain was recovered during a study of cytomegalovirus exposure and HLA in healthy donors. Study-wide context: Early on, a data release was issued that held 80 million or so unique TCRs from HLA-typed donors. The study, taken as a whole, reports: In a later analysis, parvovirus B19, influenza, CMV and Epstein-Barr virus appeared linked to several top co-occurrence clusters. Investigators reported 150 to 200 TCR beta chains as tied to cytomegalovirus.

CDR1 SEHNR and CDR2 FQNEAQ come from the germline V gene (reference sequence). This CDR3 is 18 amino acids long. The PCR used 60 Vbeta and 13 Jbeta primers. Study processing details: Among the unique TCR beta chains that a later analysis counted, about 81 million in all, roughly 11 million were shared. Produced via immunoSEQ multiplex PCR; TCRdb's table is partial and in-frame only. That table is the source of V, J and clone size, and D and trimming were worked out from the DNA. This sample has 150,000 to 200,000 clones, with 80% found just once. With respect to this clone: What it binds is unknown. The junction shows a germline mismatch at one end, possibly a read error.

V gene TRBV7-9 combines with J gene TRBJ2-7; 8 bases line up with TRBD2. The origin of this receptor is a boy aged 5-17 years in good health and CMV-seronegative. The material sequenced was PBMCs. This chain's CDR3 is CSSSFPQRGQPVLYEQYF. As DNA, the CDR3 is TGTTCCAGCAGCTTCCCTCAGCGGGGGCAGCCCGTACTTTACGAGCAGTACTTC.